Reported below is one T cell receptor (beta chain). Germline V lookup: CDR1 MNHEY, CDR2 SVGAGI. The ends lost 5 bases at V and 2 bases at J; junction bases unmatched: 8. The CDR3 totals 15 residues. This record belongs to a study of blood T cell repertoires in COVID-19. About the research overall: From the United States, Italy and Spain came samples of acute and convalescent COVID-19. From T cells, B-cell-depleted T cells, or PBMCs came the material, which was cDNA or gDNA.

As processed by the authors: Estimates of nucleated cell counts were drawn from the amplification of reference gene primers. Produced via immunoSEQ multiplex PCR; TCRdb's table is partial and in-frame only. The D gene and trimming were derived from the DNA, and the V and J assignments and clone size from that table. The sample records roughly 45,000 clones, under 95% being singletons. This TCR came from a man in his sixties or seventies with active COVID-19. The sequencing input was peripheral blood. V and J are TRBV6-5 and TRBJ1-1; 7 bases map to TRBD1. The CDR3 loop is CASSRDRDRNTEAFF. Here the CDR3 DNA reads TGTGCCAGCAGTCGAGACAGGGACCGCAACACTGAAGCTTTCTTT.